This section outlines one T cell receptor beta chain sequence together with its context. Germline V CDR1 and CDR2: SEHNR, FQNEAQ (reference sequence). CDR3 length: 17 residues. Trimming cost V 3 bases and J 5 bases; bases outside gene matches: 6. Patients from Seattle were sampled longitudinally, starting during active infection. This entry is derived from a study of blood T cell repertoires in COVID-19. This table comes from immunoSEQ multiplex PCR, and its TCRdb copy is limited to in-frame clones, with some not included. The sample contains approximately 400,000 clones, approximately 90% of which appear only once.

This receptor was obtained from a woman aged 50 to 65 with COVID-19, enrolled during active disease. J is TRBJ2-5 and V is TRBV7-9, with 16 bases fitting TRBD2. Sequencing input: peripheral blood. DNA of the CDR3: TGTGCCAGCAGCTTGGGGACTAGCGGGGGGGCCTTTGAGACCCAGTACTTC. This codes for CASSLGTSGGAFETQYF.